This is a list of T cell receptor beta chains from one sample in a study of graft-versus-host responses after intestinal transplantation. Clones were sequenced by immunoSEQ multiplex PCR, and TCRdb holds only the in-frame ones, with some missing. The table records roughly 99,000 clones, 87% of them present only once. The antigens these receptors bind are not known. This specimen was unstimulated CD4+ T cells sorted from spleen or lymph node cells, taken before transplant. All receptors come from a human donor who was the organ donor for an intestinal transplant. Each CDR3 is given with its conserved first and last residue. A D gene is named only where the DNA matches it firmly. Expanded clones are given a class, and other clones once, few, many or no size at all.

>.|TRBV27|TRBJ2-2|.
CASSRDRPSTGELFF
TGTGCCAGCAGTCGGGACCGACCGAGCACCGGGGAGCTGTTTTTT
>TRBD2|TRBV7-3|TRBJ2-7|.
CASSLNSGYTYEQYF
TGTGCCAGCAGCTTAAATAGCGGGTACACCTACGAGCAGTACTTC
>TRBD2|TRBV5-1|TRBJ2-5|.
CASAPGVAGETQYF
TGCGCCAGCGCCCCGGGGGTAGCGGGAGAGACCCAGTACTTC
>.|TRBV5-4|TRBJ2-3|.
CASSLSASTDTQYF
TGTGCCAGCAGCTTGTCGGCCTCCACAGATACGCAGTATTTT
>TRBD2|TRBV5-1|TRBJ2-1|.
CASSGTSGRKNNEQFF
TGCGCCAGCAGCGGGACTAGCGGGAGGAAGAACAATGAGCAGTTCTTC
>.|TRBV10-3|TRBJ1-2|.
CAISESRGGYGYTF
TGTGCCATCAGTGAATCGCGGGGTGGCTATGGCTACACCTTC
>.|TRBV6-1|TRBJ1-1|few
CASRTGRLNTEAFF
TGTGCCAGCAGGACGGGACGACTGAACACTGAAGCTTTCTTT
>TRBD1|TRBV19|TRBJ1-4|few
CASRYGTGNNEKLFF
TGTGCCAGTAGATATGGGACAGGGAATAATGAAAAACTGTTTTTT
>.|TRBV11-2|TRBJ2-2|.
CASSLTRGVGGELFF
TGTGCCAGCAGCTTAACTAGAGGGGTCGGCGGGGAGCTGTTTTTT
>TRBD2|TRBV5-1|TRBJ2-5|once
CASSAKGLWETQYF
TGCGCCAGCAGCGCGAAGGGACTATGGGAGACCCAGTACTTC
>.|TRBV5-1|TRBJ2-3|.
CASSLVPSTDTQYF
TGCGCCAGCAGCTTGGTTCCAAGCACAGATACGCAGTATTTT
>.|TRBV5-4|TRBJ2-4|.
CASSGGTGAGGIQYF
TGTGCCAGCAGCGGGGGGACCGGGGCCGGGGGCATTCAGTACTTC
>TRBD2|TRBV29-1|TRBJ2-1|once
CSVEGTSGSSYNEQFF
TGCAGCGTTGAAGGGACTAGCGGGAGCTCCTACAATGAGCAGTTCTTC
>.|TRBV30|TRBJ1-4|.
CAWRGRAGGQLFF
TGTGCCTGGAGAGGAAGGGCCGGGGGACAACTGTTTTTT
>.|TRBV18|TRBJ1-1|.
CASSQVTGLGTEAFF
TGTGCCAGCTCACAAGTGACAGGCCTGGGGACTGAAGCTTTCTTT
>.|TRBV9|TRBJ2-3|.
CASSSPIITSTDTQYF
TGTGCCAGCAGCTCTCCAATTATAACTAGCACAGATACGCAGTATTTT
>.|TRBV6-5|TRBJ2-7|.
CASSYSGLTSYEQYF
TGTGCCAGCAGTTACTCGGGACTCACCTCCTACGAGCAGTACTTC
>TRBD2|TRBV4-1|TRBJ2-1|.
CASSLLAGGNNEQFF
TGCGCCAGCAGCCTCCTAGCGGGAGGCAACAATGAGCAGTTCTTC
>.|TRBV9|TRBJ2-3|.
CASSVAPTTDTQYF
TGTGCCAGCAGCGTAGCTCCAACCACAGATACGCAGTATTTT
>TRBD2|TRBV7-2|TRBJ2-1|.
CASRKTSGTGIEQFF
TGTGCCAGCAGGAAGACTAGCGGGACGGGGATTGAGCAGTTCTTC
>.|TRBV19|TRBJ1-5|.
CASSEGTNQPQHF
TGTGCCAGTAGCGAGGGAACCAATCAGCCCCAGCATTTT
>.|TRBV27|TRBJ1-5|few
CASSLRDSNQPQHF
TGTGCCAGCAGTTTACGGGATAGCAATCAGCCCCAGCATTTT
>.|TRBV7-2|TRBJ1-1|.
CASSFRQGGGNTEAFF
TGTGCCAGCAGCTTCCGCCAGGGTGGGGGGAACACTGAAGCTTTCTTT
>.|TRBV9|TRBJ2-5|.
CASSALETQYF
TGTGCCAGCAGCGCACTAGAGACCCAGTACTTC
>TRBD2|TRBV7-2|TRBJ2-1|.
CASSSRAGADYNEQFF
TGTGCCAGCAGCTCTCGAGCGGGGGCCGATTACAATGAGCAGTTCTTC
>.|TRBV7-9|TRBJ2-7|.
CASSAAGWEQYF
TGTGCCAGCAGCGCTGCAGGGTGGGAGCAGTACTTC
>.|TRBV6-1|TRBJ1-1|.
CASRGDRWTEAFF
TGTGCCAGCAGGGGAGACAGGTGGACTGAAGCTTTCTTT
>.|TRBV6-5|TRBJ2-1|.
CASRLNEQFF
TGTGCCAGCAGACTAAATGAGCAGTTCTTC